These 29 T cell receptor beta chains were all obtained from the same sample, sequenced in a study of blood T cells in healthy people across ages. The authors ran a second PCR of roughly 6 to 12 cycles using a sample-barcoded 5' primer and a J-beta primer mix. A single record per CDR3 protein comes from TCRdb applying MiXCR to the 5' RACE reads. The sample has about a million distinct CDR3 sequences; about 53% are singletons. Sequencing used blood. The origin of the receptors is a woman aged 55-75 years in good health.

This clonotype came up a few times. The rearrangement links TRBV3-1 to TRBJ1-5; D ambiguous. The CDR3 spans 13 residues. The V gene's germline CDR1 is LGHDT and CDR2 YNNKEL (reference sequence). Trimming removed 0 bases at V and 6 bases at J, with 6 bases between. The CDR3 sequence: CASSQDLSQPQHF. DNA of the CDR3: TGTGCCAGCAGCCAAGATCTGAGTCAGCCCCAGCATTTT.

This clonotype was recorded once. This chain links TRBV9 with TRBJ2-3, with D perhaps being TRBD1 or TRBD2 (5 bases each). The CDR3 contains 16 residues. Germline CDR1 reads SGDLS; CDR2 reads YYNGEE. V lost 3 bases to trimming and J lost 5 bases, with 19 bases between them. CDR3: CASSEGVARGVDTQYF. The CDR3 DNA reads TGTGCCAGCAGCGAGGGAGTAGCTCGAGGGGTAGATACGCAGTATTTT.

The V gene is TRBV6-1, the J gene TRBJ2-3, with 9 positions matching TRBD2. CDR1 and CDR2 from the germline V gene are MNHNS and SASEGT. The CDR3 totals 17 residues. Trimming cost V 5 bases and J 0 bases; bases outside gene matches: 9. The CDR3 DNA reads TGTGCCAGCAGTCCCGCGAGACTAGCGGAAAGCACAGATACGCAGTATTTT. This gives the protein CASSPARLAESTDTQYF.

The chain couples TRBV29-1 to TRBJ2-3; D may be TRBD2 (5 bases). The CDR3 loop spans 12 amino acids. Germline CDR1 is SQVTM and CDR2 is ANQGSEA. V was clipped by 0 bases and J by 6 bases, with 7 bases between them. CDR3 loop: CSVEDPGDTQYF. DNA for the CDR3: TGCAGCGTTGAAGATCCGGGGGATACGCAGTATTTT.

This clonotype was detected a few times. The rearrangement uses TRBV29-1 and TRBJ1-2; unclear D gene. V shed 3 bases and J shed 3 bases, with 11 bases lying between them. The CDR3 length is 13 residues. CDR1 SQVTM and CDR2 ANQGSEA come from the germline V gene. CDR3 nucleotides: TGCAGCGTTGAGAAGGGTGTCGACTATGGCTACACCTTC. Its protein is CSVEKGVDYGYTF.

In its sample, this clonotype was seen many times. The chain employs TRBV6-5 and TRBJ1-6, with a possible D match to TRBD1 (5 bases). The CDR3 sequence is 14 residues long. CDR1 MNHEY and CDR2 SVGAGI come from the germline V gene. The V and J ends lost 8 bases and 7 bases respectively, with 15 bases between them. DNA of the CDR3: TGTGCCAGCCGGCTGGGGCAGTCGAATTCACCCCTCCACTTT. Translating it yields CASRLGQSNSPLHF.

The chain has TRBV29-1 and TRBJ1-4; TRBD1 is a possible D gene (5 bases). Germline CDR1 reads SQVTM; CDR2 reads ANQGSEA. V lost 4 bases and J lost 8, with 11 bases in between. This CDR3 is 12 amino acids long. The CDR3: CSVAAGREKLFF. CDR3 sequence (DNA): TGCAGCGTTGCGGCAGGGAGAGAAAAACTGTTTTTT.

This clonotype was counted only a few times. The chain uses TRBV12-3 or TRBV12-4 and TRBJ2-7, with 8 bases lining up with TRBD1. This CDR3 has 16 amino acids. The ends lost 5 bases at V and 4 bases at J; junction bases unmatched: 13. CDR3 amino acids: CASSGQGSSESYEQYF. The CDR3, as DNA: TGTGCCAGCAGTGGACAGGGTTCAAGCGAATCTTACGAGCAGTACTTC.

The chain joins TRBV24-1 to TRBJ2-7; possibly TRBD1 or TRBD2 for D (5 bases each). Germline V gives CDR1 KGHDR, CDR2 SFDVKD. This CDR3 contains 16 residues. The V gene lost 5 bases and the J gene lost 0 bases, with 16 bases spanning the gap. CDR3 amino acids: CATSGGPGHSSYEQYF. CDR3 sequence (DNA): TGTGCCACCAGTGGGGGACCGGGCCACTCCTCCTACGAGCAGTACTTC.

The rearrangement links TRBV20-1 to TRBJ1-5; no firm D call. The germline gives CDR1 DFQATT, CDR2 SNEGSKA (reference sequence). The V end lost 3 bases, the J end lost 6 bases, and 15 bases lay between the germline ends. This CDR3 has 14 residues. CDR3 in DNA: TGCAGTGCTAGGATGGCAGTCTCCGGTCAGCCCCAGCATTTT. Translation: CSARMAVSGQPQHF.

The chain is built from TRBV2 and TRBJ2-3; D uncertain. In germline, CDR1 is SNHLY, CDR2 FYNNEI. The CDR3 covers 14 residues. The V and J ends lost 2 bases and 2 bases respectively, with 8 bases between them. CDR3 region: CASSERLLTDTQYF. The CDR3 nucleotides are TGTGCCAGCAGTGAACGCCTCCTCACAGATACGCAGTATTTT.

The V gene is TRBV3-1, the J gene TRBJ1-2; possibly TRBD1 for D (6 bases). CDR3 length: 15 residues. V was shortened by 5 bases and J by 2 bases, with 15 bases between the two germline ends. Germline CDR1 is LGHDT and CDR2 is YNNKEL (reference sequence). The CDR3 coding sequence is TGTGCCAGCAGCTCCGTGGGGGGCCGGAACTATGGCTACACCTTC. Translated: CASSSVGGRNYGYTF.

The chain is built from TRBV10-3 and TRBJ2-5, with D possibly matching TRBD1 (6 bases). The germline gives CDR1 ENHRY, CDR2 SYGVKD. Trimming stripped 5 bases from V and 1 base from J, with 8 bases between. The CDR3 sequence is 13 residues long. CDR3 sequence (DNA): TGTGCCATCAGTCGGACAGTCCAAGAGACCCAGTACTTC. Encoded protein: CAISRTVQETQYF.

The chain joins TRBV6-2 or TRBV6-3 to TRBJ2-3; no definite D call. In germline, CDR1 is MNHEY, CDR2 SVGEGT. The V end was cut by 6 bases, the J end by 0 bases, with 13 bases between. The CDR3 runs to 15 residues. The CDR3 protein is CASRRTATSTDTQYF. The CDR3 bases are TGTGCCAGCAGGAGAACAGCTACTAGCACAGATACGCAGTATTTT.

The chain has TRBV12-3 or TRBV12-4 and TRBJ1-4; 7 bases fit TRBD1. The V and J ends lost 6 bases and 7 bases, in that order; junction bases with no gene match: 5. The CDR3 contains 13 residues. The CDR3 spells CASRKQGFEKLFF. The CDR3 DNA reads TGTGCCAGCAGAAAACAGGGGTTTGAAAAACTGTTTTTT.

For this clonotype: The junction departs from germline at one end; a sequencing error may be responsible. The chain links TRBV4-1 to TRBJ2-7; a weak D match, TRBD1 (5 bases). Germline CDR1 MGHRA, CDR2 YSYEKL. CDR3 length equals 14 residues. The CDR3 reads CTSSPAGISYEQYF. DNA of the CDR3: TGCACCAGCAGCCCCGCAGGGATCTCCTACGAGCAGTACTTC.

The gene calls are TRBV29-1 and TRBJ2-1; 7 positions match TRBD2. The CDR3 length is 10 residues. Germline CDR1 SQVTM, CDR2 ANQGSEA. The ends lost 4 bases at V and 9 bases at J; junction bases unmatched: 0. CDR3 DNA: TGCAGCGTTGGGGAGGGTGAGCAGTTCTTC. It yields the protein CSVGEGEQFF.

This clonotype showed up just a few times. This rearrangement joins TRBV7-6 to TRBJ2-1; perhaps TRBD2 as D (5 bases). The V end lost 6 bases, the J end lost 5 bases, and 20 bases lay between the germline ends. The germline V gene has CDR1 SGHVS and CDR2 FNYEAQ. The length of the CDR3 is 16 residues. For the CDR3, the DNA is TGTGCCAGCAGAAAAATCAGCGGACCGGCTAACAATGAGCAGTTCTTC. This codes for CASRKISGPANNEQFF.

V usage is TRBV5-6 and J usage is TRBJ2-1, with D hard to call. Germline CDR1 reads SGHDT; CDR2 reads YYEEEE. V lost 0 bases and J 4 bases, leaving 8 bases between the germline ends. The CDR3 spans 14 residues. CDR3 in DNA: TGTGCCAGCAGCTTGGGTTGGATTTACAATGAGCAGTTCTTC. This codes for CASSLGWIYNEQFF.

V usage is TRBV4-1 and J usage is TRBJ2-1, with D possibly being TRBD1 (8 bases). The CDR3 is 15 amino acids. The germline V and J ends were trimmed by 7 bases and 2 bases, with 15 bases remaining between them. Germline CDR1 MGHRA, CDR2 YSYEKL. CDR3 sequence reads: CASKSGTGTYNEQFF. DNA for the CDR3: TGCGCCAGCAAAAGCGGGACAGGTACCTACAATGAGCAGTTCTTC.

V is TRBV7-2 and J is TRBJ2-1, with TRBD1 as a possible D gene (5 bases). Germline-derived CDR1 and CDR2 are SGHTA and FQGNSA. This CDR3 is 14 amino acids long. V shed 5 bases and J shed 10 bases, with 18 bases lying between them. CDR3 residues: CASSVEGVRREQFF. CDR3 coding DNA: TGTGCCAGCAGCGTAGAAGGGGTTCGAAGGGAGCAGTTCTTC.

The J gene is TRBJ2-5, the V gene TRBV7-9, with unresolved D. The CDR3 totals 14 residues. Germline V CDR1 and CDR2: SEHNR, FQNEAQ (reference sequence). The V gene lost 3 bases and the J gene lost 5 bases, with 13 bases spanning the gap. The CDR3 loop reads CASSLSSFHETQYF. CDR3 nucleotides: TGTGCCAGCAGCTTGTCTAGTTTTCACGAGACCCAGTACTTC.

The chain carries TRBV9 and TRBJ2-3; 9 nucleotides align to TRBD2. CDR1 and CDR2 from the germline V gene are SGDLS and YYNGEE. This CDR3 is built from 16 residues. V trimming: 2 bases; J trimming: 1 base; junction bases outside the gene matches: 5. CDR3 sequence: CASSVGAGGGTDTQYF. The CDR3 bases are TGTGCCAGCAGCGTGGGTGCGGGAGGGGGCACAGATACGCAGTATTTT.

This clonotype was seen ten or more times. The chain is built from TRBV29-1 and TRBJ2-5; D perhaps matches TRBD2 (7 bases). The germline CDR1 and CDR2 sequences are SQVTM and ANQGSEA. The CDR3 is made up of 14 amino acids. V was shortened by 4 bases and J by 4 bases, with 16 bases between the two germline ends. CDR3 sequence reads: CSVGIGGASETQYF. The CDR3 nucleotides read TGCAGCGTTGGTATAGGGGGGGCTTCAGAGACCCAGTACTTC.

The chain employs TRBV27 and TRBJ2-1, with 8 positions matching TRBD2. J was trimmed by 4 bases and V by 4 bases; bases with no gene match: 12. The CDR3 has 17 amino acids. CDR1 and CDR2 from the germline V gene are MNHEY and SMNVEV (reference sequence). The CDR3 spells CASSSQRSGSWYNEQFF. CDR3 in DNA: TGTGCCAGCAGTTCCCAACGGAGCGGGAGCTGGTACAATGAGCAGTTCTTC.

V gene TRBV27 combines with J gene TRBJ2-1; TRBD2 agrees at 7 bases. This CDR3 is 16 amino acids long. Trimming took 8 bases from V and 1 from J; bases not matched to a gene: 11. The germline gives CDR1 MNHEY, CDR2 SMNVEV (reference sequence). The CDR3 here is CASSKGGSGSYNEQFF. The CDR3 DNA reads TGTGCCAGCTCAAAGGGCGGGAGTGGATCCTACAATGAGCAGTTCTTC.

This clonotype was observed a handful of times. The chain has TRBV28 and TRBJ2-7; D not resolved. V was trimmed by 1 base and J by 3 bases, leaving 10 bases between them. The CDR3 spans 14 residues. Germline V gene sequence: CDR1 MDHEN, CDR2 SYDVKM. CDR3: CASSLFKHRYEQYF. In DNA form, the CDR3 reads TGTGCCAGCAGTTTATTTAAGCATCGCTACGAGCAGTACTTC. Full variable domain (outside the CDR3, taken from reference TRBV28 and TRBJ2-7): DVKVTQSSRYLVKRTGEKVFLECVQDMDHENMFWYRQDPGLGLRLIYFSYDVKMKEKGDIPEGYSVSREKKERFSLILESASTNQTSMYLCASSLFKHRYEQYFGPGTRLTVT.

The chain carries TRBV20-1 and TRBJ2-1, with 9 bases aligning to TRBD1. The CDR3 contains 13 residues. Germline lookup yields CDR1 DFQATT and CDR2 SNEGSKA (reference sequence). With 6 bases clipped from V and 9 bases from J, the junction kept 9 bases outside the gene matches. CDR3 nucleotide sequence: TGCAGTGCCCCGGGACAGGGAGTTCGTGAGCAGTTCTTC. Translated: CSAPGQGVREQFF.

This chain joins TRBV5-1 and TRBJ2-4; D is possibly TRBD1 or TRBD2 (5 bases each). The assigned J gene may be wrong: the sequence end matches TRBJ2-7 better. This CDR3 contains 13 residues. Germline V CDR1 and CDR2: SGHRS, YFSETQ. CDR3 nucleotides: TGCGCCAGCAGCCCGGGGACCAACTCCGAGCAGTACTTC. It specifies CASSPGTNSEQYF.